Presented here are 3 T cell receptor beta chains from one specimen sequenced in a study of blood T cell repertoires in COVID-19. Data came from immunoSEQ multiplex PCR; TCRdb stores just in-frame clones and leaves some out. This table has roughly 360,000 clones, 88% appearing once. The sequencing input was PBMCs or T cells enriched from blood (not recorded which). All receptors come from a young woman with acute COVID-19.

The V and J genes are TRBV10-1 and TRBJ1-1; no firm D call. V dropped 3 bases and J dropped 4 bases, with 9 bases sitting between them. This CDR3 is 13 amino acids long. Germline V gene lookup returns CDR1 WNHNN and CDR2 SYGVQD (reference sequence). This CDR3 is CASSDRGSTEAFF. The CDR3 coding sequence is TGCGCCAGCAGTGATCGGGGAAGCACTGAAGCTTTCTTT.

The V gene is TRBV20-1, the J gene TRBJ2-4; 10 nucleotides match TRBD1. The CDR3 runs to 11 residues. CDR1 DFQATT and CDR2 SNEGSKA come from the germline V gene (reference sequence). V lost 6 bases and J lost 7; bases outside the gene matches: 0. The CDR3 nucleotides read TGCAGTGCGGGACAGGGGAACATTCAGTACTTC. This codes for CSAGQGNIQYF.

The chain joins TRBV29-1 to TRBJ2-2, with no clear D. The CDR3 length is 16 residues. Germline CDR1 SQVTM, CDR2 ANQGSEA. The germline V and J ends were trimmed by 5 bases and 1 base, with 17 bases remaining between them. This chain's CDR3 is CSVLGAARRNTGELFF. The CDR3 DNA reads TGCAGCGTTTTGGGCGCAGCCCGACGGAACACCGGGGAGCTGTTTTTT.